The TCR beta chain under discussion was sequenced for a study of T cell changes during pregnancy in multiple sclerosis (dated by TCRdb to between 2019 and 2020). The study in broad terms: Changes in the T cell repertoire over the course of pregnancy were examined in this study in women with multiple sclerosis.

Remarks on this clone: Its antigen remains unidentified. Base-call qualities are not available, and no considerably larger clone is one nucleotide away.

V is reduced by 4 bases and J by 0 bases, leaving a spacing of 12 bases between them. CDR1 and CDR2 are drawn from the germline V gene: KGHSH, LQKENI. Inclusive of the bounding cysteine and phenylalanine, the CDR3 is 15 residues long. Only CDR3 DNA is held: 45 bases, read in frame from base 1. The library was prepared using the immunoSEQ multiplex PCR assay. The immuneACCESS repertoire file appears here via TCRdb, limited to in-frame rearrangements. These files lack a portion of the clones; in checked studies, under half of the deficit traces to unresolved V genes, and the cause of the others is not known. The sample table shows about 42,000 clones, and around 84% are seen once. Clones ranked in the top ten supply about 0.6% of the sample.

The source of this sequence is a female donor with multiple sclerosis, enrolled in a pregnancy study. The chain is encoded by TRBV18 joined to TRBJ1-1, with an unclear D gene assignment. This material consisted of CD4+ T cells from peripheral blood mononuclear cells, taken before pregnancy. The CDR3 reads as follows: CASSLRETLNTEAFF. The nucleotides read TGTGCCAGCTCACTACGGGAGACCTTGAACACTGAAGCTTTCTTT.